This TCR beta chain was identified during a study of CD8+ T cells in alopecia areata (dated by TCRdb to the late 2010s). Regarding the complete study: Treated patients were enrolled in an open-label pilot trial of oral tofacitinib at 5 to 10 mg twice daily for moderate-to-severe alopecia areata. For the treated patients, the SALT score, which quantifies what percentage of scalp surface area is affected, served as the measure of disease severity. The study used high-throughput TCRbeta sequencing to examine T cell clonal expansion in alopecia areata, in both the C3H/HeJ mouse model and human patients. Scalp clonality was compared across normal scalp (n=4), patchy alopecia areata scalp (n=8), and alopecia totalis/universalis scalp (n=8). RNA was obtained with the PAXgene miRNA kit for fixed scalp, the miRNeasy kit for PBMCs, and the RNeasy kit for mouse skin. immunoSEQ multiplex PCR using 35 Vbeta forward primers and 13 Jbeta reverse primers was used to amplify TCRbeta CDR3 regions. Tofacitinib was given for 6 to 18 months, followed by 6 months of follow-up off drug to assess delayed response and recurrence. Tofacitinib-treated patients had biopsies at baseline and at 4 and 24 weeks of treatment, with a later scalp biopsy in several patients. Scalp tissue and sorted CD4+ and CD8+ peripheral blood T cells from patchy and totalis/universalis alopecia areata patients and from healthy controls were covered by human TCRbeta sequencing.

On this clone itself: It has no known antigen specificity. No base quality values were provided; no much bigger clone lies one nucleotide off.

Sample time point, as interpreted from the label and publication: 20 to 30 weeks on oral tofacitinib. Interpreted using the paper, the treatment or condition label stands for: oral pan-JAK inhibitor, 5-10 mg twice daily. Peripheral blood and lesional scalp punch biopsies were obtained from patients with alopecia areata. PBMCs were isolated by density centrifugation and stained for CD3, CD4 and CD8, after which CD4+ and CD8+ T cells were sorted on a FACSAria. In the germline V gene, CDR1 corresponds to MGHDK and CDR2 to SYGVNS. V and J lose 9 bases and 0 bases, and a span of 8 bases separates them. Its CDR3 holds 12 amino acids, cysteine through phenylalanine. The read is trimmed to its CDR3 DNA, 36 bases read in frame from base 1. Receptor libraries were prepared by the immunoSEQ multiplex PCR assay. To provide template for TCR sequencing, every sample had RNA extracted and reverse transcribed into cDNA. First-strand cDNA was synthesized using SuperScript III with a 2:1 mix of oligo-dT and random hexamers. A synthetic immune receptor repertoire was used to gauge amplification bias, and whatever bias remained was removed computationally. Processing in the source paper ran as follows. Raw reads were preprocessed to remove errors, and CDR3 was defined by IMGT conventions from the conserved cysteine to phenylalanine. Clonality was computed as 1 minus the Shannon entropy, with the entropy normalized by log2 of the number of productive unique TCRs. Whether each scalp clone was CD4 or CD8 was inferred by checking scalp TCRbeta sequences against the CD4 and CD8 repertoires from sorted blood. The immuneACCESS repertoire file appears here via TCRdb, limited to in-frame rearrangements. These files lack a portion of the clones; in checked studies, under half of the deficit traces to unresolved V genes, and the cause of the others is not known. The V and J calls and clone size were taken over from that table, and D and trimming were inferred from the DNA. The sample yields over 150,000 clones; about 55% were counted once. The ten largest clonotypes hold about 10% of the sample.

Study-wide findings and limitations: Compared with normal scalp, lesional scalp, particularly in alopecia totalis/universalis, had higher clonality and more expanded CD8+ clones, which suggests antigenic drive. Scalp clonality and the number of expanded CD8+ clones among the top 100 scalp clones were significantly decreased by tofacitinib. Because the treated cohort was small and had just a single nonresponder, larger studies are needed to establish links between baseline CD8+ expansion and response. Many expanded lesional clones were found to persist in scalp and blood during tofacitinib treatment, and relapse after treatment cessation may be partly explained by this persistence. Shared TCR sequences between patients were less evident than in mice, which may be partly attributable to HLA diversity in the patient population. Scalp TCR repertoire analysis is complicated because resident alphabeta T cells in normal human skin are also sequenced, whereas mouse skin is dominated by gammadelta T cells.

The TCR sequence derives from a human donor with alopecia areata. This chain is built from TRBV25-1 and TRBJ2-5, with the D gene not clear enough to name. The sample in question was CD8+ T cells sorted from blood, obtained at week 24, from a patient treated with tofacitinib. The DNA reads TGTGCCAGTTCTTTTAACCAAGAGACCCAGTACTTC. This sequence encodes CASSFNQETQYF.